This is a list of T cell receptor beta chains from one sample in a study of shared clonotypes between healthy human individuals. TCRdb keeps only in-frame clones here, not all; method: immunoSEQ multiplex PCR. In the table there are hundreds of thousands of clones, around 97% of which are singletons. Sequencing was done on a sample of naive CD4+ T cells sorted from blood. These TCRs come from a woman in her 30s in good health. CDR3s include the opening cysteine and the closing phenylalanine or tryptophan. The D gene is left open where the match is weak. The listing skips clone size in some rows; elsewhere it reads once, few, many or a size class.

CDR3aa: CASSSRQGDYGYTF
CDR3nt: TGTGCCAGCAGTTCCAGACAGGGCGACTATGGCTACACCTTC
v_gene: TRBV6-1
j_gene: TRBJ1-2
abundance: -
d_gene: TRBD1

CDR3aa: CSARRGYEQYF
CDR3nt: TGCAGTGCTAGAAGAGGTTACGAGCAGTACTTC
v_gene: TRBV20-1
j_gene: TRBJ2-7
abundance: -
d_gene: -

CDR3aa: CASSQRQGYGYTF
CDR3nt: TGTGCCAGCAGTCAACGTCAGGGCTATGGCTACACCTTC
v_gene: TRBV2
j_gene: TRBJ1-2
abundance: -
d_gene: -

CDR3aa: CASSTKDRGRLETQYF
CDR3nt: TGTGCCAGCAGTACCAAGGACAGGGGGCGATTAGAGACCCAGTACTTC
v_gene: TRBV27
j_gene: TRBJ2-5
abundance: -
d_gene: TRBD1

CDR3aa: CASSLPQGKEGIEQFF
CDR3nt: TGTGCCAGCAGCTTACCTCAGGGGAAGGAGGGGATAGAGCAGTTCTTC
v_gene: TRBV11-2
j_gene: TRBJ2-1
abundance: -
d_gene: -

CDR3aa: CASSLDIASYEQYF
CDR3nt: TGTGCCAGCTCACTCGACATCGCCTCCTACGAGCAGTACTTC
v_gene: TRBV18
j_gene: TRBJ2-7
abundance: -
d_gene: -

CDR3aa: CASSTLGGNTEAFF
CDR3nt: TGTGCCAGTAGTACTTTGGGGGGGAACACTGAAGCTTTCTTT
v_gene: TRBV19
j_gene: TRBJ1-1
abundance: -
d_gene: -

CDR3aa: CASSLAWGGPYNEQFF
CDR3nt: TGTGCCAGCAGCTTGGCCTGGGGAGGGCCCTACAATGAGCAGTTCTTC
v_gene: TRBV5-6
j_gene: TRBJ2-1
abundance: -
d_gene: TRBD2

CDR3aa: CASNEGTGELFF
CDR3nt: TGTGCCAGCAACGAGGGGACCGGGGAGCTGTTTTTT
v_gene: TRBV28
j_gene: TRBJ2-2
abundance: -
d_gene: -

CDR3aa: CASTMSQGQGSRDTQYF
CDR3nt: TGCGCCAGCACCATGTCGCAGGGACAGGGGTCTAGAGATACGCAGTATTTT
v_gene: TRBV5-1
j_gene: TRBJ2-3
abundance: -
d_gene: TRBD1

CDR3aa: CASSPPDSGGGNTIYF
CDR3nt: TGTGCCAGCAGTCCGCCTGATTCGGGGGGTGGAAACACCATATATTTT
v_gene: TRBV28
j_gene: TRBJ1-3
abundance: -
d_gene: -

CDR3aa: CATSRVKGQARKNEQYF
CDR3nt: TGTGCCACCAGCAGAGTGAAGGGACAGGCCCGTAAGAACGAGCAGTACTTC
v_gene: TRBV15
j_gene: TRBJ2-7
abundance: -
d_gene: TRBD1

CDR3aa: CASSVSSQGGHEKLFF
CDR3nt: TGTGCCAGCAGCGTGTCCTCGCAGGGAGGACACGAAAAACTGTTTTTT
v_gene: TRBV9
j_gene: TRBJ1-4
abundance: -
d_gene: -

CDR3aa: CASSRGGYQPQHF
CDR3nt: TGTGCCAGCAGCCGAGGAGGATATCAGCCCCAGCATTTT
v_gene: TRBV13
j_gene: TRBJ1-5
abundance: -
d_gene: -

CDR3aa: CATSRVRGVTDTQYF
CDR3nt: TGTGCCACCAGCAGAGTTCGGGGGGTTACAGATACGCAGTATTTT
v_gene: TRBV15
j_gene: TRBJ2-3
abundance: once
d_gene: TRBD2

CDR3aa: CASTEGGANTEAFF
CDR3nt: TGTGCCAGCACCGAGGGGGGTGCGAACACTGAAGCTTTCTTT
v_gene: TRBV28
j_gene: TRBJ1-1
abundance: -
d_gene: -

CDR3aa: CASSLAGNTIYF
CDR3nt: TGTGCCAGCAGCTTAGCTGGAAACACCATATATTTT
v_gene: TRBV11-2
j_gene: TRBJ1-3
abundance: -
d_gene: -

CDR3aa: CASSSVGETQYF
CDR3nt: TGTGCCAGCAGCTCCGTTGGGGAGACCCAGTACTTC
v_gene: TRBV11-2
j_gene: TRBJ2-5
abundance: -
d_gene: -

CDR3aa: CASSLGHLVTEAFF
CDR3nt: TGTGCCAGCAGCTTGGGTCACCTTGTAACTGAAGCTTTCTTT
v_gene: TRBV11-2
j_gene: TRBJ1-1
abundance: -
d_gene: -

CDR3aa: CASSNQFMNTEAFF
CDR3nt: TGTGCCAGTAGTAACCAATTCATGAACACTGAAGCTTTCTTT
v_gene: TRBV19
j_gene: TRBJ1-1
abundance: -
d_gene: -

CDR3aa: CASSLNTDTQYF
CDR3nt: TGTGCCAGCAGCTTGAATACAGATACGCAGTATTTT
v_gene: TRBV5-6
j_gene: TRBJ2-3
abundance: -
d_gene: -

CDR3aa: CASSPSANLPTDTQYF
CDR3nt: TGTGCCAGCAGTCCTAGCGCGAATCTACCCACAGATACGCAGTATTTT
v_gene: TRBV28
j_gene: TRBJ2-3
abundance: -
d_gene: -

CDR3aa: CASIEKRNTGELFF
CDR3nt: TGCGCCAGCATCGAAAAGAGGAACACCGGGGAGCTGTTTTTT
v_gene: TRBV5-1
j_gene: TRBJ2-2
abundance: -
d_gene: -

CDR3aa: CASSQGPGGPYEQYF
CDR3nt: TGTGCCAGCAGCCAGGGACCGGGAGGCCCCTACGAGCAGTACTTC
v_gene: TRBV4-2
j_gene: TRBJ2-7
abundance: -
d_gene: TRBD2

CDR3aa: CASSELNYNYNEQFF
CDR3nt: TGTGCCAGCAGTGAATTGAACTACAACTACAATGAGCAGTTCTTC
v_gene: TRBV6-1
j_gene: TRBJ2-1
abundance: -
d_gene: -

CDR3aa: CATSRDVAGNTIYF
CDR3nt: TGTGCCACCAGCAGAGATGTGGCTGGAAACACCATATATTTT
v_gene: TRBV15
j_gene: TRBJ1-3
abundance: -
d_gene: -

CDR3aa: CASILNSGVLRTDTQYF
CDR3nt: TGTGCCAGCATCCTTAACTCAGGGGTATTGCGCACAGATACGCAGTATTTT
v_gene: TRBV7-9
j_gene: TRBJ2-3
abundance: -
d_gene: -

CDR3aa: CASSYSGQDYEQYF
CDR3nt: TGTGCCAGCAGTTATTCGGGACAGGACTACGAGCAGTACTTC
v_gene: TRBV6-5
j_gene: TRBJ2-7
abundance: -
d_gene: TRBD1

CDR3aa: CASSMTTRSEAFF
CDR3nt: TGTGCCAGTAGTATGACCACCCGGTCTGAAGCTTTCTTT
v_gene: TRBV19
j_gene: TRBJ1-1
abundance: once
d_gene: -

CDR3aa: CASSQGAGTGSHEQYF
CDR3nt: TGTGCCAGCAGCCAAGGAGCAGGGACAGGTAGTCACGAGCAGTACTTC
v_gene: TRBV14
j_gene: TRBJ2-7
abundance: -
d_gene: TRBD1

CDR3aa: CASSFPSGSSYNEQFF
CDR3nt: TGCGCCAGCAGCTTCCCTAGCGGGAGTTCCTACAATGAGCAGTTCTTC
v_gene: TRBV5-1
j_gene: TRBJ2-1
abundance: -
d_gene: TRBD2

CDR3aa: CASSLSLAGVTDTQYF
CDR3nt: TGTGCCAGCAGCCTCTCACTAGCGGGGGTCACAGATACGCAGTATTTT
v_gene: TRBV7-9
j_gene: TRBJ2-3
abundance: -
d_gene: TRBD2

CDR3aa: CASISQAGGGYNEQFF
CDR3nt: TGTGCCAGTATCTCACAAGCGGGAGGAGGTTACAATGAGCAGTTCTTC
v_gene: TRBV19
j_gene: TRBJ2-1
abundance: -
d_gene: TRBD2

CDR3aa: CASRPIDTGELFF
CDR3nt: TGTGCCAGCAGGCCTATCGACACCGGGGAGCTGTTTTTT
v_gene: TRBV11-2
j_gene: TRBJ2-2
abundance: -
d_gene: -

CDR3aa: CASSNEYVFVYGYTF
CDR3nt: TGTGCCAGCAGCAATGAGTATGTATTCGTCTATGGCTACACCTTC
v_gene: TRBV21-1
j_gene: TRBJ1-2
abundance: -
d_gene: -

CDR3aa: CATSREGQYQPQHF
CDR3nt: TGTGCCACCAGCAGAGAAGGGCAGTATCAGCCCCAGCATTTT
v_gene: TRBV15
j_gene: TRBJ1-5
abundance: -
d_gene: -

CDR3aa: CASSGAIFRANNYGYTF
CDR3nt: TGTGCCAGTAGTGGGGCCATCTTCAGGGCTAACAACTATGGCTACACCTTC
v_gene: TRBV19
j_gene: TRBJ1-2
abundance: -
d_gene: -

CDR3aa: CSARDTTQYF
CDR3nt: TGCAGTGCTAGAGATACAACCCAGTACTTC
v_gene: TRBV20-1
j_gene: TRBJ2-5
abundance: once
d_gene: -

CDR3aa: CATSRAPSGASTDTQYF
CDR3nt: TGTGCCACCAGCAGAGCTCCTAGCGGGGCTAGCACAGATACGCAGTATTTT
v_gene: TRBV15
j_gene: TRBJ2-3
abundance: -
d_gene: TRBD2

CDR3aa: CASSLASRELFF
CDR3nt: TGTGCCAGCAGCCTCGCGAGTCGGGAGCTGTTTTTT
v_gene: TRBV7-9
j_gene: TRBJ2-2
abundance: few
d_gene: -

CDR3aa: CASSSPSRGAGNTEAFF
CDR3nt: TGTGCCAGCAGTTCCCCGTCGCGGGGGGCTGGGAACACTGAAGCTTTCTTT
v_gene: TRBV28
j_gene: TRBJ1-1
abundance: -
d_gene: -

CDR3aa: CASSVGHGTGALTYGYTF
CDR3nt: TGTGCCAGCAGCGTCGGACACGGGACAGGGGCCTTGACCTATGGCTACACCTTC
v_gene: TRBV14
j_gene: TRBJ1-2
abundance: -
d_gene: TRBD1

CDR3aa: CASSPNPRTGLSTDTQYF
CDR3nt: TGCGCCAGCAGCCCCAACCCTAGGACAGGGCTTAGCACAGATACGCAGTATTTT
v_gene: TRBV5-1
j_gene: TRBJ2-3
abundance: -
d_gene: TRBD1

CDR3aa: CSVVAGAYEQYF
CDR3nt: TGCAGCGTTGTAGCAGGAGCCTACGAGCAGTACTTC
v_gene: TRBV29-1
j_gene: TRBJ2-7
abundance: -
d_gene: -

CDR3aa: CSAILNTEAFF
CDR3nt: TGCAGTGCTATACTGAACACTGAAGCTTTCTTT
v_gene: TRBV20-1
j_gene: TRBJ1-1
abundance: once
d_gene: -

CDR3aa: CASSLQGQYEQYF
CDR3nt: TGTGCCAGCAGTCTACAGGGACAGTACGAGCAGTACTTC
v_gene: TRBV27
j_gene: TRBJ2-7
abundance: -
d_gene: TRBD1

CDR3aa: CASSGSGTSGEQYF
CDR3nt: TGTGCCAGCAGTGGCTCCGGGACTAGTGGCGAGCAGTACTTC
v_gene: TRBV6-6
j_gene: TRBJ2-7
abundance: -
d_gene: TRBD2

CDR3aa: CASSLVEWNIQYF
CDR3nt: TGTGCCAGCAGCTTAGTAGAGTGGAACATTCAGTACTTC
v_gene: TRBV7-9
j_gene: TRBJ2-4
abundance: -
d_gene: -

CDR3aa: CASSSDGNTEAFF
CDR3nt: TGTGCCAGCAGTTCGGACGGGAACACTGAAGCTTTCTTT
v_gene: TRBV27
j_gene: TRBJ1-1
abundance: -
d_gene: -

CDR3aa: CASSNYRGFVNTEAFF
CDR3nt: TGTGCCAGCAGCAACTACAGGGGATTCGTGAACACTGAAGCTTTCTTT
v_gene: TRBV7-9
j_gene: TRBJ1-1
abundance: -
d_gene: TRBD1

CDR3aa: CASSEFDSGLYGYTF
CDR3nt: TGTGCCAGCAGTGAATTTGACAGCGGCCTCTATGGCTACACCTTC
v_gene: TRBV25-1
j_gene: TRBJ1-2
abundance: -
d_gene: -